Presented here are 14 T cell receptor beta chains from one specimen sequenced in a study of blood T cell repertoires in COVID-19. TCRdb keeps only in-frame clones here, not all; method: immunoSEQ multiplex PCR. The table includes about 70,000 clones, about 90% detected once. Sequencing input: peripheral blood. Every receptor here comes from a human donor in a cohort sampled during active COVID-19.

The chain combines TRBV7-7 with TRBJ2-7, with D maybe TRBD2 (7 bases). V lost 9 bases and J lost 0, with 12 bases in between. The CDR3 covers 13 residues. CDR1 is SSHAT and CDR2 is FNYEAQ in the germline V gene (reference sequence). CDR3 sequence: CASGGADSYEQYF. The CDR3 DNA follows: TGTGCCAGTGGGGGGGCAGACTCCTACGAGCAGTACTTC.

The chain uses TRBV5-6 and TRBJ2-7; D may be TRBD2 (7 bases). Germline V CDR1 and CDR2: SGHDT, YYEEEE. V was pared by 1 base and J by 6 bases, with 11 bases between. CDR3 length: 13 amino acids. The CDR3 bases are TGTGCCAGCAGCTTGCGGGGGGCCAGCGAGCAGTACTTC. Amino acid sequence: CASSLRGASEQYF.

This chain connects TRBV24-1 to TRBJ2-7; 13 bases match TRBD2. The ends lost 4 bases at V and 6 bases at J; junction bases unmatched: 11. Germline assignment: CDR1 KGHDR and CDR2 SFDVKD. The length of the CDR3 is 17 residues. The CDR3 sequence: CATSEGTSGATGGEQYF. Written as DNA, the CDR3 is TGTGCCACCAGTGAGGGGACTAGCGGGGCCACAGGGGGCGAGCAGTACTTC.

This chain joins TRBV15 and TRBJ1-4, with TRBD1 matching 10 bases. Germline V lookup: CDR1 LNHNV, CDR2 YYDKDF (reference sequence). This CDR3 contains 16 residues. Losses at the gene ends were 2 bases for V and 6 bases for J; bases not matched to a gene: 6. In nucleotides, the CDR3 is TGTGCCACCAGCAGAAGGACAGGGGGGCGGGATGAAAAACTGTTTTTT. Its protein product is CATSRRTGGRDEKLFF. The variable domain in full, with the rest retrieved from reference TRBV15 and TRBJ1-4, is DAMVIQNPRYQVTQFGKPVTLSCSQTLNHNVMYWYQQKSSQAPKLLFHYYDKDFNNEADTPDNFQSRRPNTSFCFLDIRSPGLGDTAMYLCATSRRTGGRDEKLFFGSGTQLSVL.

The rearrangement uses TRBV24-1 and TRBJ2-1, with 14 bases fitting TRBD2. V trimming: 3 bases; J trimming: 10 bases; junction bases outside the gene matches: 7. Germline CDR1 KGHDR, CDR2 SFDVKD. This CDR3 has 16 amino acids. DNA of the CDR3: TGTGCCACCAGTGATCCCGGACTAGCGGGGGGTAGGGAGCAGTTCTTC. Protein: CATSDPGLAGGREQFF.

The rearrangement uses TRBV5-1 and TRBJ1-3; D is unclear. Germline V gives CDR1 SGHRS, CDR2 YFSETQ. The length of the CDR3 is 15 residues. The V end was cut by 0 bases, the J end by 4 bases, with 11 bases between. The CDR3 nucleotides are TGCGCCAGCAGCTTGGTTCCGACTTCCGGAAACACCATATATTTT. Protein: CASSLVPTSGNTIYF. The whole variable domain, remainder taken from reference TRBV5-1 and TRBJ1-3, is KAGVTQTPRYLIKTRGQQVTLSCSPISGHRSVSWYQQTPGQGLQFLFEYFSETQRNKGNFPGRFSGRQFSNSRSEMNVSTLELGDSALYLCASSLVPTSGNTIYFGEGSWLTVV.

This clone was recorded once. Written as DNA, the CDR3 is TGCGCCAGCAGCCAAGGACAGGGAGGCACCTACGAGCAGTACTTC. It specifies CASSQGQGGTYEQYF. The chain recombines TRBV4-3 with TRBJ2-7; TRBD1 might be the D (7 bases). The V gene's germline CDR1 is LGHNA and CDR2 YSLEER. V dropped 1 base and J dropped 2 bases, with 12 bases sitting between them. This CDR3 spans 15 amino acids.

This clone occurred a few times. V and J are TRBV11-2 and TRBJ1-2; D remains ambiguous. Germline assignment: CDR1 SGHAT and CDR2 FQNNGV. The germline V and J ends were trimmed by 2 bases and 0 bases, with 7 bases remaining between them. There are 14 residues in the CDR3. DNA of the CDR3: TGTGCCAGCAGCTTAATGCAGGCTAACTATGGCTACACCTTC. Translated: CASSLMQANYGYTF.

The CDR3 DNA sequence: TGTGCCAGCAGCCTAGACGGAGGCTATGGCTACACCTTC. Its protein is CASSLDGGYGYTF. The rearrangement uses TRBV5-4 and TRBJ1-2; D unresolved. V was cut by 4 bases and J by 4 bases, with 11 bases left in between. CDR3 length: 13 residues. Germline lookup yields CDR1 SGHNT and CDR2 YYREEE (reference sequence). Full variable domain (outside the CDR3, taken from reference TRBV5-4 and TRBJ1-2): ETGVTQSPTHLIKTRGQQVTLRCSSQSGHNTVSWYQQALGQGPQFIFQYYREEENGRGNFPPRFSGLQFPNYSSELNVNALELDDSALYLCASSLDGGYGYTFGSGTRLTVV.

The CDR3, as DNA: TGCGCCAGCAGGGAGACAGGGCCGGCAGGCTACACCTTC. It specifies CASRETGPAGYTF. This rearrangement joins TRBV5-1 to TRBJ1-2, with 7 bases fitting TRBD1. Germline CDR1 reads SGHRS; CDR2 reads YFSETQ. The CDR3 has 13 residues. V lost 5 bases to trimming and J lost 8 bases; unmatched junction nucleotides: 9.

V usage is TRBV7-9 and J usage is TRBJ1-2; 8 nucleotides align to TRBD1. Per the germline V gene, CDR1 is SEHNR and CDR2 is FQNEAQ (reference sequence). After removal of 1 base from V and 5 bases from J, the junction contained 9 bases not matched to a gene. CDR3 length equals 16 residues. The CDR3 DNA sequence: TGTGCCAGCAGCTTAGTGGGACAGGCCCAACGGTATGGCTACACCTTC. This encodes CASSLVGQAQRYGYTF. Using reference TRBV7-9 and TRBJ1-2 for the parts outside the CDR3, the full variable domain is DTGVSQNPRHKITKRGQNVTFRCDPISEHNRLYWYRQTLGQGPEFLTYFQNEAQLEKSRLLSDRFSAERPKGSFSTLEIQRTEQGDSAMYLCASSLVGQAQRYGYTFGSGTRLTVV.

A single count supports this clone. This chain joins TRBV5-1 and TRBJ2-1; D unclear. Trimming cost V 4 bases and J 5 bases, with 13 bases left between them. This CDR3 is 14 amino acids long. Per the germline V gene, CDR1 is SGHRS and CDR2 is YFSETQ. CDR3 nucleotides: TGCGCCAGCAGCGTCGACACGGTCGACAATGAGCAGTTCTTC. The encoded protein is CASSVDTVDNEQFF.

The rearrangement uses TRBV11-1 and TRBJ1-6, with a tentative D call TRBD1 (6 bases). CDR1 and CDR2 from the germline V gene are SGHAT and FQDESV (reference sequence). V lost 3 bases, J lost 8 bases, and 14 bases lay in between. The CDR3 covers 15 residues. The CDR3 loop reads CASSFRQGTDSPLHF. CDR3 nucleotides: TGTGCCAGCAGCTTTCGCCAGGGGACGGATTCACCCCTCCACTTT. Combining the CDR3 with reference TRBV11-1 and TRBJ1-6 gives the whole variable domain EAEVAQSPRYKITEKSQAVAFWCDPISGHATLYWYRQILGQGPELLVQFQDESVVDDSQLPKDRFSAERLKGVDSTLKIQPAELGDSAMYLCASSFRQGTDSPLHFGNGTRLTVT.

This clone was observed a single time. The chain uses TRBV7-9 and TRBJ2-7, with 11 bases aligning to TRBD1. The V gene end was trimmed by 5 bases and the J gene end by 3 bases; junction bases not matched to a gene: 15. Germline CDR1 and CDR2: SEHNR and FQNEAQ (reference sequence). This CDR3 has 18 residues. The CDR3 region is CASSHPGTGGASFYEQYF. CDR3 coding DNA: TGTGCCAGCAGCCACCCAGGGACAGGGGGTGCATCCTTCTACGAGCAGTACTTC.